Sequencing of this TCR beta chain was carried out in a study of identical twins. This clonotype has a handful of counts. What it recognizes is unknown. It was template switching that added a universal primer site, and there were unique molecular identifiers on the cDNA. MiXCR, run by TCRdb on the 5' RACE reads, gives a single entry per CDR3 protein. Of fewer than 250,000 distinct CDR3 sequences in the sample, 6% to 9% were seen once. Findings and limits, study-wide: A lower insertion count was a feature of abundant cord blood beta clonotypes, with no such feature in memory repertoires. The presence of invariant MAIT and iNKT cells could partly confound analyses of zero-insertion sequences.

This CDR3 is built from 16 residues. J lost 5 bases, V lost 1 base, and 6 bases had no gene match. Germline-derived CDR1 and CDR2 are LGHDT and YNNKEL (reference sequence). These data also formed part of another study, on yellow fever vaccine responses in identical twins. That source reports: As reported, the vaccine T cell response of twins seemed partly convergent and partly personalized.

This chain links TRBV3-1 with TRBJ2-5; 11 positions match TRBD2. This TCR came from a woman aged 18 to 35 in good health. The specimen sequenced was memory (CD45RO+) T cells sorted from blood. The DNA of the CDR3 is TGTGCCAGCAGCCAAGCTAGCGGGAGGCCCCCGGAGACCCAGTACTTC. Translated: CASSQASGRPPETQYF.